These 8 T cell receptor beta chains originate from one sample sequenced in a study of blood T cells in healthy people across ages. Through a sample-barcoded 5' primer and a J-beta primer mix, a second PCR was run for roughly 6 to 12 cycles. TCRdb used MiXCR to reprocess the 5' RACE reads, holding one entry per CDR3 protein. The top ten hold roughly 8.2% of the sample, which has 1.5 million to 2 million distinct CDR3 sequences, about 28% seen once. Sequenced: blood. The receptors originated from a woman under 40 in good health.

As DNA, the CDR3 is TGTGCCTGGAGTGTACCATTACCTAACGAGCAGTACTTC. It encodes CAWSVPLPNEQYF. This sequence joins TRBV30 and TRBJ2-5, with D hard to call. TRBJ2-7 matches the DNA end more closely, so the J call is doubtful. This CDR3 is built from 13 residues. Germline V gene sequence: CDR1 GTSNPN, CDR2 SVGIG (reference sequence).

Here the CDR3 reads CASSPQGARHQPQHF. The CDR3 coding sequence is TGTGCCAGCAGCCCCCAGGGGGCGCGTCATCAGCCCCAGCATTTT. The rearrangement joins TRBV7-2 to TRBJ1-5; TRBD1 matches 8 bases. Germline V gene lookup returns CDR1 SGHTA and CDR2 FQGNSA. This CDR3 is built from 15 residues. Germline trimming cut 5 bases from V and 5 bases from J; bases unmatched to any gene: 8. The entire variable domain, with the rest obtained from reference TRBV7-2 and TRBJ1-5, is as follows: GAGVSQSPSNKVTEKGKDVELRCDPISGHTALYWYRQSLGQGLEFLIYFQGNSAPDKSGLPSDRFSAERTGGSVSTLTIQRTQQEDSAVYLCASSPQGARHQPQHFGDGTRLSIL.

This clonotype was seen only a few times. This sequence joins TRBV6-2 or TRBV6-3 and TRBJ2-7; D is uncertain. Between the trimmed V and J ends, which lost 6 bases and 4 bases, there was a span of 22 bases. Germline assignment: CDR1 MNHEY and CDR2 SVGEGT. The CDR3 contains 16 residues. CDR3 loop: CASRPRSGRIGYEQYF. CDR3 DNA: TGTGCCAGCAGACCTCGTTCGGGCAGGATCGGATACGAGCAGTACTTC.

This clonotype has just a few counts. V usage is TRBV25-1 and J usage is TRBJ1-1; no clear D gene. Trimming stripped 1 base from V and 0 bases from J, with 15 bases between. The CDR3 loop spans 17 amino acids. Germline V gene lookup returns CDR1 MGHDK and CDR2 SYGVNS. CDR3 bases: TGTGCCAGCAGTGAATTTGGGATGGGAGCTATGAACACTGAAGCTTTCTTT. It is translated as CASSEFGMGAMNTEAFF.

The chain joins TRBV19 to TRBJ2-7, with D maybe TRBD1 (5 bases). Germline CDR1 reads LNHDA; CDR2 reads SQIVND (reference sequence). The ends were cut back, 6 bases at V and 1 base at J, with 16 bases in the middle. CDR3 length equals 15 residues. Here the CDR3 reads CASRKKRQSSYEQYF. The CDR3 DNA is TGTGCCAGTAGGAAAAAGCGACAGTCTTCCTACGAGCAGTACTTC.

The rearrangement uses TRBV5-6 and TRBJ1-1; 7 bases line up with TRBD1. Germline loops: CDR1 SGHDT, CDR2 YYEEEE. The trim removed 4 bases at V and 6 bases at J, leaving 12 bases unmatched. The CDR3 covers 15 residues. This chain's CDR3 is CASSPRGAGAAEAFF. The CDR3 DNA reads as TGTGCCAGCAGCCCCAGGGGGGCGGGGGCCGCTGAAGCTTTCTTT.

This clonotype occurred a few times. V usage is TRBV6-4 and J usage is TRBJ1-2; 7 nucleotides agree with TRBD1. The length of the CDR3 is 15 residues. The V segment lost 5 bases and the J segment 2 bases; nucleotides outside the gene matches: 8. Germline assignment: CDR1 MRHNA and CDR2 SNTAGT. This CDR3 reads CASSITGVGNYGYTF. The CDR3 DNA sequence: TGTGCCAGCAGTATTACAGGGGTTGGGAACTATGGCTACACCTTC.

Points on this clonotype: A much bigger clone sits one base away, suggesting this may be a read error. This rearrangement joins TRBV29-1 to TRBJ2-7; TRBD1 aligns across 10 bases. Germline CDR1 is SQVTM and CDR2 is ANQGSEA. The CDR3 length is 15 residues. The V segment lost 1 base and the J segment 5 bases; nucleotides outside the gene matches: 8. The CDR3 DNA follows: TGCAGCGTTGAAGTTCGGGACAGGGGTCCCAACGAGCAGTACTTC. Its translation is CSVEVRDRGPNEQYF.